This T cell receptor beta chain emerged from a study of patients and donors after allogeneic stem cell transplantation. Using its own MiXCR run on the RT-PCR reads, TCRdb lists one record per CDR3 protein. The sample includes more than 850,000 distinct CDR3 sequences, approximately 19% of them seen just once. Germline V gene data show CDR1 as SQVTM and CDR2 as ANQGSEA. CDR3 length equals 13 residues. Trimming shortened V by 6 bases and J by 7 bases, and 19 bases separated the two germline ends. This clonotype was obtained from a human donor who was either an allogeneic HSCT recipient or a stem cell or donor lymphocyte infusion donor (not recorded which). It is not recorded whose cells these are; they may come from a transplant donor. Sample: blood, either unsorted or a sorted T cell fraction (not recorded which). The J gene is TRBJ2-7, the V gene TRBV29-1, with a weak D call TRBD2 (6 bases). CDR3 sequence (DNA): TGCAGCGTCGTCGGGACTCTTCTAGGGGAGCAGTACTTC. It translates to CSVVGTLLGEQYF.